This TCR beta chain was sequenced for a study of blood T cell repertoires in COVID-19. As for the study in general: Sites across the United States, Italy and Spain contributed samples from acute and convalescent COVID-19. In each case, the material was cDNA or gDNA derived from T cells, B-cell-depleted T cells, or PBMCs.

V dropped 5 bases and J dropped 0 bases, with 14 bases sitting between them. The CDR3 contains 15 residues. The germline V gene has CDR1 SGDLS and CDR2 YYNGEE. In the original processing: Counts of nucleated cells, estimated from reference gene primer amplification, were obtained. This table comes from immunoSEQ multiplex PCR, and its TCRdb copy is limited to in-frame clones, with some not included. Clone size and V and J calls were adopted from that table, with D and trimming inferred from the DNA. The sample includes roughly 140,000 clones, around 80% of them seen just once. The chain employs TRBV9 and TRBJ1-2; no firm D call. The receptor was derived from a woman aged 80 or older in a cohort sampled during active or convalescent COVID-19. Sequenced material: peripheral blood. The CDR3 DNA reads TGTGCCAGCAGTCCCCGGTTGCTTACTAACTATGGCTACACCTTC. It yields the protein CASSPRLLTNYGYTF. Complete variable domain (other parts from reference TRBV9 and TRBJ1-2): DSGVTQTPKHLITATGQRVTLRCSPRSGDLSVYWYQQSLDQGLQFLIQYYNGEERAKGNILERFSAQQFPDLHSELNLSSLELGDSALYFCASSPRLLTNYGYTFGSGTRLTVV.